Following are 9 T cell receptor beta chains from one sample sequenced in a study of cytomegalovirus exposure and HLA in healthy donors. A multiplex PCR was run with 60 Vbeta primers and 13 Jbeta primers. Sequencing was performed with immunoSEQ multiplex PCR; in TCRdb, only in-frame clones are kept and a portion is missing. The data contain roughly 190,000 clones, about 83% of them singletons. Material: PBMCs. These receptor sequences come from a female donor in good health and CMV-seronegative.

This chain links TRBV6-1 with TRBJ2-3; D is possibly TRBD1 (5 bases). Germline CDR1 MNHNS, CDR2 SASEGT. The CDR3 loop spans 14 amino acids. The V end lost 1 base, the J end lost 6 bases, and 11 bases lay between the germline ends. The CDR3 region has the DNA TGTGCCAGCAGTGAAGTGGGCAGGGTTGATACGCAGTATTTT. Protein product: CASSEVGRVDTQYF.

V and J are TRBV7-2 and TRBJ2-7; possibly TRBD1 for D (5 bases). V lost 6 bases to trimming and J lost 2 bases, with 11 bases between them. Germline loops: CDR1 SGHTA, CDR2 FQGNSA. The CDR3 spans 13 residues. The chain's CDR3 is CASSRSGTYEQYF. CDR3 nucleotides: TGTGCCAGCAGTCGCTCAGGGACCTACGAGCAGTACTTC.

This clone was detected once. This chain uses TRBV29-1 with TRBJ2-5; maybe TRBD1 (5 bases). V gave up 7 bases and J gave up 1 base, with 13 bases separating them. The CDR3 has 13 amino acids. Germline CDR1 and CDR2: SQVTM and ANQGSEA. The CDR3 loop is CSGPQGGQETQYF. The CDR3 DNA is TGCAGCGGACCCCAGGGTGGCCAAGAGACCCAGTACTTC. The entire variable domain, with the rest obtained from reference TRBV29-1 and TRBJ2-5, is as follows: SAVISQKPSRDICQRGTSLTIQCQVDSQVTMMFWYRQQPGQSLTLIATANQGSEATYESGFVIDKFPISRPNLTFSTLTVSNMSPEDSSIYLCSGPQGGQETQYFGPGTRLLVL.

There are a few counts of this clone. The V call is TRBV4-1, the J call TRBJ1-6, with TRBD1 matching 9 bases. V lost 0 bases to trimming and J lost 9 bases; unmatched junction nucleotides: 6. Per germline, CDR1 MGHRA and CDR2 YSYEKL. This CDR3 has 16 amino acids. CDR3 DNA sequence: TGCGCCAGCAGCCAAGATCACCGGGACAGGGTTTCACCCCTCCACTTT. Amino acid sequence: CASSQDHRDRVSPLHF.

This sequence joins TRBV7-3 and TRBJ2-2; perhaps TRBD2 as D (6 bases). Trimming took off 2 bases at V and 4 bases at J, with 20 bases between the two ends. CDR1 is SGHTA and CDR2 is FQGTGA in the germline V gene. The CDR3 contains 18 residues. CDR3 nucleotides: TGTGCCAGCAGCTTAGTGTCTCGGGGGTATGGTAGCACCGGGGAGCTGTTTTTT. This gives the protein CASSLVSRGYGSTGELFF.

This rearrangement joins TRBV7-2 to TRBJ1-2, with D perhaps TRBD1 (6 bases). Germline V lookup: CDR1 SGHTA, CDR2 FQGNSA. The CDR3 is 15 residues long. Deletions cut 3 bases from V and 7 bases from J, with 18 bases between. Here the CDR3 DNA reads TGTGCCAGCAGCTTCCCGGGTGGGGGCGCGGCTGGCTACACCTTC. Residues: CASSFPGGGAAGYTF.

The chain recombines TRBV6-5 with TRBJ2-7, with a weak D call TRBD1 (7 bases). The CDR3 is 13 amino acids. Deletions cut 5 bases from V and 3 bases from J, with 11 bases between. Germline loops: CDR1 MNHEY, CDR2 SVGAGI. CDR3 nucleotides: TGTGCCAGCAGTAGGGGGCGGGGCTACGAGCAGTACTTC. It is translated as CASSRGRGYEQYF.

The V call is TRBV5-4, the J call TRBJ1-1, with D tentatively TRBD1 (6 bases). CDR3 length: 15 residues. Trimming took off 0 bases at V and 3 bases at J, with 12 bases between the two ends. Germline lookup yields CDR1 SGHNT and CDR2 YYREEE (reference sequence). The CDR3 region is CASSLELAGDTEAFF. In nucleotides, the CDR3 is TGTGCCAGCAGCTTGGAGCTTGCAGGGGACACTGAAGCTTTCTTT.

The V gene is TRBV2, the J gene TRBJ2-1; TRBD2 matches at 9 bases. The CDR3 loop spans 14 amino acids. Germline CDR1 reads SNHLY; CDR2 reads FYNNEI. Trimming cost V 7 bases and J 6 bases; bases outside gene matches: 7. Here the CDR3 reads CASTWTSVANEQFF. CDR3 coding DNA: TGTGCCAGCACCTGGACTAGCGTGGCCAATGAGCAGTTCTTC.